This T cell receptor (beta chain) was identified in a study of T cells in tumors after PD-1 blockade (dated by TCRdb to the late 2010s). Describing the broader study: Patients with prior checkpoint blockade, systemic immunosuppressant use, or recent radiotherapy or other anti-cancer therapy within 4 weeks were excluded. Ongoing daily vismodegib 150 mg was also given to a subset of patients during anti-PD-1 treatment. Paired single-cell RNA and TCR sequencing was performed on site-matched tumors from BCC or SCC patients before and after anti-PD-1 therapy. On average, tumor samples had roughly 24,000 TCR templates (range about 500-100,000) and thousands of unique clonotypes, roughly 20-fold deeper than single-cell TCR sequencing. Treatment consisted of either cemiplimab 350 mg every 2 weeks or pembrolizumab 200 mg every 3 weeks. Clinical response was assessed using RECIST version 1.1.

The meaning of the sample's time point label: before anti-PD-1 therapy. Tumor biopsies were site-matched, taken from the same primary tumor before and after PD-1 blockade. For bulk TCRbeta sequencing, genomic DNA was extracted from tumor biopsies or peripheral blood, and input amounts ranged from about 550 ng to 6,004 ng. Bulk TCRbeta sequencing was performed on remaining biopsy material to increase sensitivity for rare clonotypes compared with single-cell TCR sequencing. Every patient had histologically proven advanced or metastatic basal or squamous cell carcinoma and was a poor candidate for surgical resection. The squamous cell carcinoma cohort comprised a handful of patients with serial tumor biopsies taken during anti-PD-1 treatment. Fresh biopsies were taken from the primary tumor site, and part of the biopsy material was kept in RNAlater for exome and bulk TCR sequencing. The immunoSEQ platform was used for deep TCRbeta sequencing. Processing in the source paper ran as follows. For further analysis, only productive rearrangements were exported out of the immunoSEQ Analyzer. A two-sided binomial test with a Bonferroni-corrected P below 0.01 was used to identify clones that significantly expanded or contracted between timepoints. T cell phenotypes were assigned to bulk TCRbeta clonotypes by matching to single-cell RNA+TCR-seq clones sharing the same TCRbeta sequence. Clone enrichment in tumor was calculated as tumor frequency divided by PBMC frequency from bulk TCR sequencing. TCRs were grouped by GLIPH into specificity groups, defined as clusters of distinct TCRs likely recognizing common antigens via shared CDR3 motifs. In its TCRdb copy, this immuneACCESS table keeps in-frame sequences only and misses some clones. Where compared with another copy, unresolved V genes explain less than half of these, and the others have no known cause. V and J calls and clone size follow that table, whereas D and trimming were derived from the DNA. In this sample the table shows fewer than 5,000 clones, 65% to 70% of which occur a single time. Together, the top ten hold 31% of the sample.

V is reduced by 5 bases and J by 6 bases, leaving a spacing of 26 bases between them. The cysteine opens and the phenylalanine closes a CDR3 of 18 amino acids. The only DNA kept is the CDR3, 54 bases in frame from the first base. The germline V gene provides CDR1 SGHVS and CDR2 FNYEAQ. Points the paper makes about the study in general: Clonal replacement was observed only between pre- and post-treatment samples and not between two pre-treatment samples, a pattern that was regarded as arguing against biopsy timing or location artifacts. About 41% of tumor TCR clonotypes were found in blood, and some novel exhausted tumor clones appeared in pre-treatment blood, suggesting peripheral recruitment. The source of novel T cell clones was not identified and could include lymphoid organs or rare unexpanded clones within the tumor or its periphery. Exhausted CD8+ clones expanded after therapy were found to be mostly novel clonotypes undetected pre-treatment, suggesting clonal replacement rather than reinvigoration of pre-existing clones. In squamous cell carcinoma, roughly 50% of expanded exhausted clones were novel versus about 30% of other expanded CD8+ clones.

In its sample, this clone was seen a few times. This receptor's antigen is unknown. The record has no base qualities; no much larger clone is one base away. The chain employs TRBV7-6 and TRBJ2-1; the D segment could be TRBD2, given 5 matching bases. The sample consisted of tumor tissue, taken before anti-PD-1 treatment. The source is a human donor with cutaneous squamous cell carcinoma. The nucleotide sequence is TGTGCCAGCAGCAGCCGGGATGTATTCGTTGGGCTTGGCAATGAGCAGTTCTTC. It encodes CASSSRDVFVGLGNEQFF.